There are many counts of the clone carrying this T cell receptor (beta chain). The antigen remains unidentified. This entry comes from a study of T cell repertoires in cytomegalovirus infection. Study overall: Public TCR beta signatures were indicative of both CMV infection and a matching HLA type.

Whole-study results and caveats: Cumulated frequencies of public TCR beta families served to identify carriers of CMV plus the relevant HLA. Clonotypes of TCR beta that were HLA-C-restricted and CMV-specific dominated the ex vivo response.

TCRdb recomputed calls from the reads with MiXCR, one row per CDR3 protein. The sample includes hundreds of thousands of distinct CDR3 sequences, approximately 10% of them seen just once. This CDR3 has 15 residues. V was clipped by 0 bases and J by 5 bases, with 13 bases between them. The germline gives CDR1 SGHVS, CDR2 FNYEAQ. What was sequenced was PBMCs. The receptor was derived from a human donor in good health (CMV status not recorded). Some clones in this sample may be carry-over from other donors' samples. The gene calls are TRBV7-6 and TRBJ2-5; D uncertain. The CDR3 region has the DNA TGTGCCAGCAGCTTAGCTAGCTCGACCGGGGAGACCCAGTACTTC. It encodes CASSLASSTGETQYF.